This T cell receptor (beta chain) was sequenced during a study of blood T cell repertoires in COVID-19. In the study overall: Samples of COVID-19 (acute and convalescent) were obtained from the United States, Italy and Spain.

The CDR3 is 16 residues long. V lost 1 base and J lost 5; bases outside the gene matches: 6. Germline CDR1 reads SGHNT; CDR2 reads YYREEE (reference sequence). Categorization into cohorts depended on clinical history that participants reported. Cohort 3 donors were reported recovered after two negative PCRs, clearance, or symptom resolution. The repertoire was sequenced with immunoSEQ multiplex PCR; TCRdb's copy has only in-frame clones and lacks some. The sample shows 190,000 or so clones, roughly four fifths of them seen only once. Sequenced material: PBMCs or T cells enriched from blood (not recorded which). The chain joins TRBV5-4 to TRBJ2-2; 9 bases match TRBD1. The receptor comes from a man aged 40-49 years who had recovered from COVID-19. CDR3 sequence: CASSLRRQGDTGELFF. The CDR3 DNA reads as TGTGCCAGCAGCTTGAGGAGACAGGGGGATACCGGGGAGCTGTTTTTT.